The next 13 T cell receptor beta chains were all read from a single sample in a study of blood T cell repertoires in COVID-19. Profiling relied on immunoSEQ multiplex PCR, and the TCRdb table lists in-frame clones only, not all of them. The data show approximately 240,000 clones, 75% to 85% seen once. Sequencing was performed on peripheral blood. These receptors all come from a human donor in a cohort sampled during active COVID-19.

The chain couples TRBV5-5 to TRBJ2-5; 7 nucleotides align to TRBD1. V trimming: 0 bases; J trimming: 1 base; junction bases outside the gene matches: 3. The length of the CDR3 is 15 residues. Germline V gene data show CDR1 as SGHKS and CDR2 as YYEKEE (reference sequence). Here the CDR3 reads CASSLVTGAQETQYF. In DNA, the CDR3 is TGTGCCAGCAGCTTGGTTACAGGGGCCCAAGAGACCCAGTACTTC. Using reference TRBV5-5 and TRBJ2-5 for the parts outside the CDR3, the full variable domain is DAGVTQSPTHLIKTRGQQVTLRCSPISGHKSVSWYQQVLGQGPQFIFQYYEKEERGRGNFPDRFSARQFPNYSSELNVNALLLGDSALYLCASSLVTGAQETQYFGPGTRLLVL.

This clone was recorded only once. The rearrangement links TRBV9 to TRBJ2-6; no firm D call. CDR1 is SGDLS and CDR2 is YYNGEE in the germline V gene. Trimming cost V 4 bases and J 2 bases, with 10 bases left between them. The CDR3 loop spans 15 amino acids. The CDR3 reads CASSSSGAGANVLTF. CDR3 sequence (DNA): TGTGCCAGCAGCTCCTCAGGTGCTGGGGCCAACGTCCTGACTTTC.

The chain recombines TRBV29-1 with TRBJ1-3; D is unresolved. Germline CDR1 SQVTM, CDR2 ANQGSEA. V was pared by 4 bases and J by 0 bases, with 4 bases between. This CDR3 spans 12 amino acids. CDR3 DNA: TGCAGCGTTGCAGTCTCTGGAAACACCATATATTTT. Translated: CSVAVSGNTIYF.

The chain is built from TRBV3-1 (or the pseudogene TRBV3-2) and TRBJ2-1, with 9 positions matching TRBD2. The CDR3 has 17 residues. Germline values: CDR1 LGHDT, CDR2 YNNKEL (reference sequence). J gave up 6 bases and V 1 base, and 10 bases lay outside the gene matches. In DNA form, the CDR3 reads TGTGCCAGCAGCCAAGTTGCGAGCGGGGGGCTTCGCAATGAGCAGTTCTTC. The encoded protein is CASSQVASGGLRNEQFF.

The J gene is TRBJ1-4, the V gene TRBV19; 7 bases agree with TRBD1. Trimming cost V 7 bases and J 6 bases; bases outside gene matches: 11. The germline V gene encodes CDR1 LNHDA and CDR2 SQIVND (reference sequence). The length of the CDR3 is 15 residues. Here the CDR3 reads CASTPWGTEDEKLFF. The CDR3 DNA reads TGTGCCAGTACCCCCTGGGGGACAGAAGATGAAAAACTGTTTTTT.

The chain links TRBV28 to TRBJ2-7; D possibly corresponds to TRBD2 (7 bases). The V gene's germline CDR1 is MDHEN and CDR2 SYDVKM. The V and J ends lost 6 bases and 0 bases respectively, with 12 bases between them. This CDR3 spans 14 amino acids. CDR3 sequence: CASRRGGLSYEQYF. The CDR3, as DNA: TGTGCCAGCAGGAGGGGGGGGCTCTCCTACGAGCAGTACTTC.

J is TRBJ2-5 and V is TRBV15, with a weak D call TRBD2 (7 bases). CDR3 size: 17 residues. V was cut by 2 bases and J by 0 bases, with 16 bases left in between. Looked up from germline, CDR1 is LNHNV and CDR2 is YYDKDF (reference sequence). In nucleotides, the CDR3 is TGTGCCACCAGCAGAACAGGAGGGGGGGCTAACCAAGAGACCCAGTACTTC. Amino acid sequence: CATSRTGGGANQETQYF.

This sequence joins TRBV19 and TRBJ2-1, with TRBD2 as a possible D gene (5 bases). CDR3 size: 15 residues. The V end was cut by 6 bases, the J end by 2 bases, with 14 bases between. Germline CDR1 LNHDA, CDR2 SQIVND (reference sequence). This CDR3 reads CASREGVATYNEQFF. As DNA, the CDR3 is TGTGCCAGTAGAGAGGGAGTAGCAACCTACAATGAGCAGTTCTTC.

This sequence joins TRBV5-1 and TRBJ2-7; the D gene is possibly TRBD2 (6 bases). Germline-derived CDR1 and CDR2 are SGHRS and YFSETQ. The CDR3 totals 15 residues. Trimming left V 0 bases short and J 5 bases short, with 15 bases between. The CDR3 coding sequence is TGCGCCAGCAGCTTGGCCCCGGGACTGCTCGACGAGCAGTACTTC. Protein: CASSLAPGLLDEQYF.

The count of this clone is one. The V call is TRBV11-2, the J call TRBJ2-2, with D tentatively TRBD2 (6 bases). V shed 6 bases and J shed 5 bases, with 16 bases lying between them. The CDR3 spans 15 residues. The V gene's germline CDR1 is SGHAT and CDR2 FQNNGV. DNA for the CDR3: TGTGCCAGCAGTTTGGGGGGAATGGGGACCGGGGAGCTGTTTTTT. This gives the protein CASSLGGMGTGELFF.

The chain joins TRBV27 to TRBJ2-7; 7 nucleotides agree with TRBD1. The germline gives CDR1 MNHEY, CDR2 SMNVEV (reference sequence). The CDR3 contains 17 residues. With V trimmed by 6 bases and J by 4 bases, 18 bases remained unmatched. The CDR3, as DNA: TGTGCCAGCAGCCCTACCCAAGGGGGCGCCGGTTTGTACGAGCAGTACTTC. It is translated as CASSPTQGGAGLYEQYF.

The table lists this clone with many counts. J is TRBJ1-6 and V is TRBV3-1 (or the pseudogene TRBV3-2), with TRBD1 matching 11 bases. CDR3 length: 15 residues. With V trimmed by 6 bases and J by 6 bases, 4 bases remained unmatched. Germline CDR1 and CDR2: LGHDT and YNNKEL (reference sequence). In nucleotides, the CDR3 is TGTGCCAGCAGAGGGACAGGGGGGATTAATTCACCCCTCCACTTT. Translated: CASRGTGGINSPLHF.

In this sample, this clone turned up a few times. V is TRBV6-5 and J is TRBJ2-3; D may be TRBD2 (6 bases). The germline gives CDR1 MNHEY, CDR2 SVGAGI. Trimming pared 4 bases from V and 3 bases from J, leaving 17 bases between. This CDR3 has 16 residues. This CDR3 is CASSSGGRSITDTQYF. As DNA, the CDR3 is TGTGCCAGCAGTTCTGGAGGGAGAAGTATTACAGATACGCAGTATTTT.